Reported below is one TCR beta chain. Its antigen is not known. The data originate from a study of cytomegalovirus exposure and HLA in healthy donors. Study-wide context: The 120 million or so unique TCR beta sequences, from roughly 180 million T cells, were found by an earlier analysis. Caucasian-associated ancestry cluster membership applied to about 80% of some 400 genotyped donors. Whole-study results and caveats: Per a prior analysis, the majority of TCR beta V segments were productive roughly 87% or roughly 30% of the time. In vitro, three CMV-associated chains proved specific for CMV antigens.

It was with 60 Vbeta and 13 Jbeta primers that the PCR ran. Only in-frame clones appear in the TCRdb table, and some are missing; sequencing was by immunoSEQ multiplex PCR. The sample carries 77,000 or so clones, about 79% recorded once. CDR1 and CDR2 from the germline V gene are MNHNY and SVGAGI (reference sequence). The CDR3 runs 14 residues. The ends were cut back, 6 bases at V and 1 base at J, with 13 bases in the middle. J is TRBJ2-7 and V is TRBV6-6; D ambiguous. The source is a middle-aged woman in good health and CMV-seronegative. Sequenced material: PBMCs. The CDR3 coding sequence is TGTGCCAGCAGACCCCCCGGGTTTTCCTACGAGCAGTACTTC. It codes for CASRPPGFSYEQYF.